The 12 T cell receptor beta chains listed next were all sequenced from one sample in a study of OX40 agonist ivuxolimab in advanced cancers. Some clones are missing from TCRdb's copy, which holds only in-frame ones; the method was immunoSEQ multiplex PCR. The sample includes about 83,000 clones, 91% of them seen just once. Sequencing used CD4+ or CD8+ T cells sorted from blood, obtained in a trial of the OX40 agonist ivuxolimab. These receptors were taken from an adult with an advanced solid tumor such as melanoma, head and neck, liver or kidney cancer.

The V gene is TRBV15, the J gene TRBJ2-3; D uncertain. This CDR3 region has 11 residues. Trimming took off 9 bases at V and 7 bases at J, with 11 bases between the two ends. CDR1 is LNHNV, CDR2 YYDKDF, per germline (reference sequence). As DNA, the CDR3 is TGTGCCACGACTCTCTACAATACGCAGTATTTT. Translation gives CATTLYNTQYF.

The rearrangement joins TRBV11-3 to TRBJ2-1; D possibly corresponds to TRBD2 (6 bases). Per germline, CDR1 SGHNT and CDR2 YENEEA. The CDR3 runs to 12 residues. Between the trimmed V and J ends, which lost 5 bases and 9 bases, there was a span of 11 bases. The chain's CDR3 is CASSSSGFEQFF. The CDR3 region has the DNA TGTGCCAGCAGCAGTAGCGGTTTTGAGCAGTTCTTC.

This sequence joins TRBV4-3 and TRBJ1-1, with TRBD1 as a possible D gene (5 bases). Trimming took 1 base from V and 6 from J, leaving 24 bases between them. CDR1 and CDR2 from the germline V gene are LGHNA and YSLEER. The length of the CDR3 is 18 residues. The CDR3 DNA reads as TGCGCCAGCAGCCAAGTGGTTGGGACCCTTCCTTATAGCCCTGAAGCTTTCTTT. Its protein product is CASSQVVGTLPYSPEAFF.

The V and J genes are TRBV4-1 and TRBJ1-6; a possible D gene is TRBD1 (5 bases). The CDR3 consists of 13 residues. The germline V and J ends were trimmed by 8 bases and 9 bases, with 14 bases remaining between them. Germline V lookup: CDR1 MGHRA, CDR2 YSYEKL. CDR3 bases: TGCGCCAGCGATGGGGGGTCCGGTTCACCCCTCCACTTT. Translation gives CASDGGSGSPLHF.

This sequence joins TRBV11-2 and TRBJ2-3; D might be TRBD1 (6 bases). This CDR3 region has 16 residues. Germline CDR1 reads SGHAT; CDR2 reads FQNNGV. Trimming took 4 bases from V and 3 from J, leaving 17 bases between them. The CDR3, as DNA: TGTGCCAGCAGCTCCAGGGGACGCAGAGGAACAGATACGCAGTATTTT. Its protein product is CASSSRGRRGTDTQYF.

This rearrangement joins TRBV19 to TRBJ1-1; D gene unclear. Per the germline V gene, CDR1 is LNHDA and CDR2 is SQIVND (reference sequence). The CDR3 loop spans 16 amino acids. Trimming removed 0 bases from V and 0 bases from J, with 11 bases in between. CDR3 protein: CASSIDREGMNTEAFF. The CDR3 nucleotides read TGTGCCAGTAGTATAGATCGGGAGGGAATGAACACTGAAGCTTTCTTT.

The chain has TRBV25-1 and TRBJ2-5, with D uncertain. The CDR3 is 11 amino acids. CDR1 is MGHDK and CDR2 is SYGVNS in the germline V gene. Trimming pared 6 bases from V and 4 bases from J, leaving 6 bases between. The CDR3 spells CASSVGETQYF. The CDR3 nucleotides read TGTGCCAGCAGCGTTGGAGAGACCCAGTACTTC.

The chain recombines TRBV4-1 with TRBJ2-1, with D perhaps TRBD1 (5 bases). The CDR3 is 13 amino acids. CDR1 and CDR2 from the germline V gene are MGHRA and YSYEKL. Trimming took 1 base from V and 7 from J, leaving 8 bases between them. The CDR3 DNA sequence: TGCGCCAGCAGCCAAGCAGGGCAGAATGAGCAGTTCTTC. It encodes CASSQAGQNEQFF.

The gene calls are TRBV11-3 and TRBJ2-1; D uncertain. Between the trimmed V and J ends, which lost 4 bases and 8 bases, there was a span of 9 bases. Germline CDR1 is SGHNT and CDR2 is YENEEA. The CDR3 contains 12 residues. In DNA form, the CDR3 reads TGTGCCAGCAGCTCCACGCGAGATGAGCAGTTCTTC. It is translated as CASSSTRDEQFF. The complete variable domain, with remaining parts taken from reference TRBV11-3 and TRBJ2-1, reads EAGVVQSPRYKIIEKKQPVAFWCNPISGHNTLYWYLQNLGQGPELLIRYENEEAVDDSQLPKDRFSAERLKGVDSTLKIQPAELGDSAVYLCASSSTRDEQFFGPGTRLTVL.

The chain recombines TRBV2 with TRBJ2-3; TRBD1 might be the D (5 bases). This CDR3 spans 14 amino acids. Germline CDR1 is SNHLY and CDR2 is FYNNEI. V dropped 7 bases and J dropped 4 bases, with 15 bases sitting between them. CDR3 in amino acids: CASKTVILADTQYF. The CDR3 DNA reads TGTGCCAGCAAGACAGTGATCTTAGCAGATACGCAGTATTTT. The whole variable domain, filled in from reference TRBV2 and TRBJ2-3, reads EPEVTQTPSHQVTQMGQEVILRCVPISNHLYFYWYRQILGQKVEFLVSFYNNEISEKSEIFDDQFSVERPDGSNFTLKIRSTKLEDSAMYFCASKTVILADTQYFGPGTRLTVL.

This clone was recorded a few times. CDR3 sequence: CASSLVENTEAFF. In DNA form, the CDR3 reads TGTGCCAGCAGTTTAGTGGAGAACACTGAAGCTTTCTTT. The chain carries TRBV27 and TRBJ1-1; D is undetermined. V was cut by 2 bases and J by 1 base, with 5 bases left in between. The CDR3 totals 13 residues. In germline, CDR1 is MNHEY, CDR2 SMNVEV (reference sequence).

In its sample, this clone was seen once. The V and J genes are TRBV9 and TRBJ2-3; tentative D call: TRBD2 (5 bases). V was pared by 5 bases and J by 4 bases, with 11 bases between. The CDR3 covers 13 residues. Germline CDR1 and CDR2: SGDLS and YYNGEE. The CDR3 DNA reads TGTGCCAGCAGTCAGCGGTCTGCAGATACGCAGTATTTT. Translation gives CASSQRSADTQYF.